The entry that follows covers one T cell receptor (beta chain) sequence. Ages ranged from about 18 to 89 years, with residence in approximately 25 US areas. This entry belongs to a study of blood T cell repertoires in COVID-19. Study-wide background: There were acute and convalescent COVID-19 samples, and they came from the United States, Italy and Spain. Nucleic acid was either cDNA or gDNA, and it came from T cells, B-cell-depleted T cells, or PBMCs.

Per the authors' pipeline: Nucleated cell number was recorded as an estimate derived from reference gene primer amplification. Using immunoSEQ multiplex PCR, the repertoire was profiled, and TCRdb retains in-frame clones only, with some absent. Clone size and the V and J calls come from that table; the DNA yielded D and trimming. The sample consists of approximately 250,000 clones, around four fifths of them appearing once. The CDR3 covers 16 residues. The germline V gene has CDR1 MNHEY and CDR2 SVGAGI. V lost 2 bases and J lost 4, with 15 bases in between. The chain uses TRBV6-5 and TRBJ2-1; possible D gene TRBD2, 5 bases. Sequencing used PBMCs or T cells enriched from blood (not recorded which). This TCR was sampled from a man aged 35 to 55 who had recovered from COVID-19. CDR3 in DNA: TGTGCCAGCAGTTACGCCGCCGGCCGAGGGTACAATGAGCAGTTCTTC. It yields the protein CASSYAAGRGYNEQFF.